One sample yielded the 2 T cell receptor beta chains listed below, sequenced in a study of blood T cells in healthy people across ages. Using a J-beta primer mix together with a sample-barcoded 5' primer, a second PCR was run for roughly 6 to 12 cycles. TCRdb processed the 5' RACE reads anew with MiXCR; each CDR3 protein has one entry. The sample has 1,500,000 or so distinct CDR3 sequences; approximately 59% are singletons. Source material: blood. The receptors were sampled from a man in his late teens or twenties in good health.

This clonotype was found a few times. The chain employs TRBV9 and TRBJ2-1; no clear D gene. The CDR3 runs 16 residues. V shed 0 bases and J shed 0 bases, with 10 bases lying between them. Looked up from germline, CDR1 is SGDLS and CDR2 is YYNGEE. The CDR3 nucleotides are TGTGCCAGCAGCGTAGACACCCGCGGCTCCTACAATGAGCAGTTCTTC. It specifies CASSVDTRGSYNEQFF.

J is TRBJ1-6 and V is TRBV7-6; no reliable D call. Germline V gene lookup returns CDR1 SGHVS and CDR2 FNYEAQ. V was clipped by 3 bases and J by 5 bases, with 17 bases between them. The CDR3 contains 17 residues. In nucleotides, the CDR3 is TGTGCCAGCAGCTTTTTCCCGATGACGGTCAATAATTCACCCCTCCACTTT. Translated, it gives CASSFFPMTVNNSPLHF. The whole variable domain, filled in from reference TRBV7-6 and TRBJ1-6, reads GAGVSQSPRYKVTKRGQDVALRCDPISGHVSLYWYRQALGQGPEFLTYFNYEAQQDKSGLPNDRFSAERPEGSISTLTIQRTEQRDSAMYRCASSFFPMTVNNSPLHFGNGTRLTVT.